The present entry profiles one T cell receptor (beta chain) with its context. The antigen remains unidentified. These data belong to a study of T cell responses to AZD1222 COVID-19 vaccine. The study's findings and limits: None of the repertoires were sampled until the peak T cell response had passed.

The germline V gene has CDR1 SNHLY and CDR2 FYNNEI. The CDR3 totals 10 residues. Trimming removed 8 bases from V and 1 base from J, with 2 bases in between. Both about-4-week and about-12-week second-dose recipients were combined. Sequenced by immunoSEQ multiplex PCR; TCRdb stores in-frame clones only, minus some. The sample has 110,000 to 150,000 clones, 92% seen once. Sequencing used peripheral blood, obtained 28 days after the second AZD1222 dose. The genes are TRBV2 and TRBJ1-1; no definite D call. The TCR sequence derives from an adult who received the AZD1222 COVID-19 vaccine. CDR3 DNA: TGTGCCAGCGGGAACACTGAAGCTTTCTTT. Its protein is CASGNTEAFF.